This entry lists 9 T cell receptor beta chains sequenced from one sample in a study of blood T cell repertoires in COVID-19. TCRdb's copy holds only in-frame clones and misses some; the assay was immunoSEQ multiplex PCR. This sample has 45,000 to 55,000 clones, with roughly 85% found just once. The sequencing input was peripheral blood. The origin of the receptors is a human donor in a cohort sampled during active COVID-19.

This clone qualifies as medium-sized (0.01 to 0.1%). The rearrangement uses TRBV7-9 and TRBJ1-1; weak D call: TRBD1 (6 bases). The CDR3 covers 13 residues. The germline V and J ends were trimmed by 5 bases and 4 bases, with 11 bases remaining between them. Germline V gives CDR1 SEHNR, CDR2 FQNEAQ (reference sequence). As DNA, the CDR3 is TGTGCCAGCAGCCCACAGGGCCCCACTGAAGCTTTCTTT. This codes for CASSPQGPTEAFF. The complete variable domain, with remaining parts taken from reference TRBV7-9 and TRBJ1-1, reads DTGVSQNPRHKITKRGQNVTFRCDPISEHNRLYWYRQTLGQGPEFLTYFQNEAQLEKSRLLSDRFSAERPKGSFSTLEIQRTEQGDSAMYLCASSPQGPTEAFFGQGTRLTVV.

The V call is TRBV7-8, the J call TRBJ2-2, with D perhaps matching TRBD2 (6 bases). Germline-derived CDR1 and CDR2 are SGHVS and FQNEAQ. V was cut by 4 bases and J by 8 bases, with 17 bases left in between. The CDR3 is made up of 15 amino acids. CDR3 sequence reads: CASSSRDSLSGELFF. The CDR3 bases are TGTGCCAGCAGCTCTCGGGACTCCTTGTCTGGGGAGCTGTTTTTT. The entire variable domain, with the rest obtained from reference TRBV7-8 and TRBJ2-2, is as follows: GAGVSQSPRYKVAKRGQDVALRCDPISGHVSLFWYQQALGQGPEFLTYFQNEAQLDKSGLPSDRFFAERPEGSVSTLKIQRTQQEDSAVYLCASSSRDSLSGELFFGEGSRLTVL.

The genes are TRBV6-1 and TRBJ2-5; 11 bases map to TRBD1. V was clipped by 4 bases and J by 4 bases; unmatched bases: 11. Germline-derived CDR1 and CDR2 are MNHNS and SASEGT. The CDR3 sequence is 17 residues long. CDR3 DNA: TGTGCCAGCAGTGGGAGGGGACAGGGGGGTTCTGGAGAGACCCAGTACTTC. Translated: CASSGRGQGGSGETQYF.

The gene calls are TRBV7-8 and TRBJ2-7, with a possible D match to TRBD2 (6 bases). The CDR3 contains 11 residues. V was cut by 1 base and J by 13 bases, with 11 bases left in between. Germline CDR1 is SGHVS and CDR2 is FQNEAQ. In DNA, the CDR3 is TGTGCCAGCAGCTTAGGGGGGGTTCCTTACTTC. Its translation: CASSLGGVPYF.

The J gene is TRBJ1-1, the V gene TRBV11-2; TRBD1 aligns across 7 bases. V trimming: 7 bases; J trimming: 1 base; junction bases outside the gene matches: 21. The germline V gene has CDR1 SGHAT and CDR2 FQNNGV. CDR3 length: 19 amino acids. CDR3 nucleotide sequence: TGTGCCAGCACCCCGTGGGGACAGAGCCTCGGATCGAGGAACACTGAAGCTTTCTTT. Amino acid sequence: CASTPWGQSLGSRNTEAFF. The full variable domain, with the rest looked up from reference TRBV11-2 and TRBJ1-1, is EAGVAQSPRYKIIEKRQSVAFWCNPISGHATLYWYQQILGQGPKLLIQFQNNGVVDDSQLPKDRFSAERLKGVDSTLKIQPAKLEDSAVYLCASTPWGQSLGSRNTEAFFGQGTRLTVV.

The chain uses TRBV30 and TRBJ2-7; possibly TRBD2 for D (5 bases). Trimming pared 3 bases from V and 0 bases from J, leaving 9 bases between. Germline V gives CDR1 GTSNPN, CDR2 SVGIG (reference sequence). CDR3 length: 13 residues. CDR3 DNA sequence: TGTGCCTGGAGCGATGGGAGCTCCTACGAGCAGTACTTC. It specifies CAWSDGSSYEQYF.

This chain links TRBV12-5 with TRBJ1-3, with D unresolved. The length of the CDR3 is 15 residues. Germline V gene sequence: CDR1 LGHNT, CDR2 FRNRAP. Trimming removed 4 bases at V and 7 bases at J, with 17 bases between. The chain's CDR3 is CASGSYTGAANTIYF. As DNA, the CDR3 is TGTGCTAGTGGTTCATACACCGGAGCGGCGAACACCATATATTTT.

The rearrangement links TRBV29-1 to TRBJ1-1, with D possibly matching TRBD1 (5 bases). The CDR3 is made up of 14 amino acids. The V gene lost 7 bases and the J gene lost 0 bases, with 15 bases spanning the gap. The germline V gene has CDR1 SQVTM and CDR2 ANQGSEA. CDR3 nucleotides: TGCAGCGGTACTATAGGACATATGAACACTGAAGCTTTCTTT. Residues: CSGTIGHMNTEAFF.

V gene TRBV28 combines with J gene TRBJ1-5; weak D call: TRBD1 (5 bases). The CDR3 has 15 amino acids. The ends were cut back, 3 bases at V and 4 bases at J, with 13 bases in the middle. Germline values: CDR1 MDHEN, CDR2 SYDVKM. This CDR3 is CASSFYRRVNQPQHF. The CDR3 DNA sequence: TGTGCCAGCAGTTTTTACAGGAGGGTGAATCAGCCCCAGCATTTT.